Included here is one T cell receptor (beta chain) sequence, with context. Its cognate antigen is unknown. Each CDR3 protein is one row after TCRdb ran MiXCR on the 5' RACE reads. The sample has 300,000 to 400,000 distinct CDR3 sequences, 9% to 15% seen once. The data derive from a study of identical twins. Everyone who gave samples was a healthy Caucasian. The CDR3 has 13 residues. With V trimmed by 0 bases and J by 9 bases, 2 bases remained unmatched. Per germline, CDR1 MGHRA and CDR2 YSYEKL. Points from the study as a whole: Out-of-frame alpha sequences that twins shared showed excess low generation probability. Compared with models, monozygotic twins showed more out-of-frame TCR alpha sharing.

In addition, the sample was reused for a study of yellow fever vaccine responses in identical twins.

Sequencing input: CD8+ T cells sorted from blood. The V call is TRBV4-1, the J call TRBJ2-1; TRBD2 agrees at 7 bases. The clonotype comes from a woman under 30 in good health. The CDR3 DNA follows: TGCGCCAGCAGCCAAGATCGGGGGGTTGAGCAGTTCTTC. Encoded protein: CASSQDRGVEQFF.